The 29 T cell receptor beta chains below all came from one sample that was sequenced in a study of cytomegalovirus exposure and HLA in healthy donors. A multiplex PCR was run with 60 Vbeta primers and 13 Jbeta primers. Profiling relied on immunoSEQ multiplex PCR, and the TCRdb table lists in-frame clones only, not all of them. The top ten clones hold 6% to 8% of a sample with roughly 100,000 clones, 65% to 90% of them seen once. The specimen sequenced was PBMCs. These receptors were collected from a man aged 30-40 years in good health and CMV-seropositive.

This clone occurred once. V usage is TRBV7-8 and J usage is TRBJ2-7; 7 bases match TRBD1. After removal of 10 bases from V and 2 bases from J, the junction contained 5 bases not matched to a gene. This CDR3 has 12 residues. Germline V gives CDR1 SGHVS, CDR2 FQNEAQ. The DNA for the CDR3 is TGTGCCACCCAAGGACAGGCCTACGAGCAGTACTTC. Translation gives CATQGQAYEQYF.

V usage is TRBV5-1 and J usage is TRBJ2-7; 8 nucleotides align to TRBD2. After removal of 4 bases from V and 2 bases from J, the junction contained 8 bases not matched to a gene. This CDR3 spans 15 amino acids. CDR1 and CDR2 (germline): SGHRS, YFSETQ. The CDR3 loop reads CASSVATSETYEQYF. DNA of the CDR3: TGCGCCAGCAGCGTAGCGACTAGCGAAACCTACGAGCAGTACTTC.

Turning to this clone: Sequence at one end of the junction differs from germline and may be a read error. The chain is built from TRBV6-1 and TRBJ2-1, with TRBD1 as a possible D gene (8 bases). The CDR3 loop spans 15 amino acids. Looked up from germline, CDR1 is MNHNS and CDR2 is SASEGT. The chain's CDR3 is CASRSGEAGGHEQLF. The CDR3 coding sequence is TGTGCCAGCAGGAGCGGGGAGGCAGGGGGCCATGAGCAGCTCTTC.

The chain carries TRBV5-1 and TRBJ2-4; 10 bases align to TRBD1. The CDR3 extends over 14 amino acids. The germline CDR1 and CDR2 sequences are SGHRS and YFSETQ. V shed 3 bases, J shed 5 bases, and the junction held 2 bases outside the gene matches. The DNA of the CDR3 is TGCGCCAGCAGCTCCGGGACAGGGGAAAACATTCAGTACTTC. Amino acids: CASSSGTGENIQYF.

The chain has TRBV5-1 and TRBJ2-7; 8 bases are shared with TRBD1. The V gene's germline CDR1 is SGHRS and CDR2 YFSETQ. The trim removed 0 bases at V and 2 bases at J, leaving 1 base unmatched. The CDR3 is 14 residues long. The CDR3 coding sequence is TGCGCCAGCAGCTTGGGCAGGGGGCCCTACGAGCAGTACTTC. It codes for CASSLGRGPYEQYF.

This clone was recorded only once. As DNA, the CDR3 is TGCGCCAGCAGCTTCGACAGGGGGCAAAGTGGCTACACCTTC. Its translation: CASSFDRGQSGYTF. The chain combines TRBV5-1 with TRBJ1-2; 10 nucleotides align to TRBD1. V was clipped by 2 bases and J by 7 bases; unmatched bases: 5. CDR1 is SGHRS and CDR2 is YFSETQ in the germline V gene. The CDR3 has 14 amino acids.

The CDR3 region is CASTPGQNEQYF. CDR3 DNA: TGTGCCAGCACCCCGGGACAGAACGAGCAGTACTTC. The V call is TRBV25-1, the J call TRBJ2-7, with 7 bases fitting TRBD1. V lost 7 bases and J lost 5; bases outside the gene matches: 5. Germline-derived CDR1 and CDR2 are MGHDK and SYGVNS. The CDR3 length is 12 residues.

The rearrangement joins TRBV5-5 to TRBJ1-1; D not resolved. This CDR3 contains 13 residues. Per the germline V gene, CDR1 is SGHKS and CDR2 is YYEKEE (reference sequence). V lost 0 bases to trimming and J lost 2 bases, with 5 bases between them. The chain's CDR3 is CASSLDRNTEAFF. The CDR3 DNA sequence: TGTGCCAGCAGCTTGGACAGAAACACTGAAGCTTTCTTT.

This chain joins TRBV27 and TRBJ2-1, with D unresolved. Germline V CDR1 and CDR2: MNHEY, SMNVEV (reference sequence). This CDR3 is built from 13 residues. Trimming stripped 3 bases from V and 3 bases from J, with 6 bases between. As DNA, the CDR3 is TGTGCCAGCAGTTTGACTCGCTACAATGAGCAGTTCTTC. It encodes CASSLTRYNEQFF.

Concerning this clone: Other DNA sequences from this sample encode an identical CDR3 as well. The CDR3 loop is CASSGPGQPQHF. DNA of the CDR3: TGTGCCAGCAGTGGGCCAGGGCAGCCCCAGCATTTT. The rearrangement joins TRBV27 to TRBJ1-5, with D tentatively TRBD1 (5 bases). V lost 5 bases and J 7 bases, leaving 9 bases between the germline ends. CDR3 length equals 12 residues. Germline V CDR1 and CDR2: MNHEY, SMNVEV (reference sequence).

The chain joins TRBV4-1 to TRBJ2-7; TRBD1 agrees at 11 bases. Germline values: CDR1 MGHRA, CDR2 YSYEKL. The CDR3 extends over 18 amino acids. V was clipped by 1 base and J by 3 bases; unmatched bases: 11. The CDR3 sequence is CASSQGGWAGQGVYEQYF. The CDR3 bases are TGCGCCAGCAGCCAAGGGGGGTGGGCGGGACAGGGGGTCTACGAGCAGTACTTC.

V is TRBV7-2 and J is TRBJ1-1, with a possible D match to TRBD1 (5 bases). The length of the CDR3 is 15 residues. The germline V gene encodes CDR1 SGHTA and CDR2 FQGNSA. V lost 5 bases to trimming and J lost 1 base, with 14 bases between them. The CDR3 nucleotides are TGTGCCAGCAGCCCAGGGTTTGGGCGGAACACTGAAGCTTTCTTT. It codes for CASSPGFGRNTEAFF.

The table lists this clone with a count of one. The CDR3 loop is CASGLAALRPEAFF. DNA of the CDR3: TGTGCTAGTGGTTTGGCCGCCCTGAGGCCTGAAGCTTTCTTT. V usage is TRBV12-5 and J usage is TRBJ1-1; D gene ambiguous. V was shortened by 1 base and J by 6 bases, with 12 bases between the two germline ends. The CDR3 runs to 14 residues. Germline V gene lookup returns CDR1 LGHNT and CDR2 FRNRAP.

The chain has TRBV7-9 and TRBJ2-2; TRBD1 is a possible D gene (5 bases). CDR1 SEHNR and CDR2 FQNEAQ come from the germline V gene (reference sequence). The CDR3 loop spans 14 amino acids. Trimming stripped 5 bases from V and 5 bases from J, with 12 bases between. The CDR3 DNA follows: TGTGCCAGCAGCCCGATGGGGCTTACCGGGGAGCTGTTTTTT. It encodes CASSPMGLTGELFF.

The rearrangement joins TRBV4-1 to TRBJ2-5, with TRBD2 matching over 7 bases. The J call is in doubt because the DNA end fits TRBJ2-7 better. Germline V CDR1 and CDR2: MGHRA, YSYEKL. The CDR3 consists of 16 residues. The DNA for the CDR3 is TGCGCCAGCAGCCAAGAGTGGCGGGGGTTCGCCTACGAGCAGTACTTC. This codes for CASSQEWRGFAYEQYF.

The V call is TRBV7-8, the J call TRBJ2-1, with D possibly TRBD1 on 6 matching bases. The V end lost 3 bases, the J end lost 5 bases, and 14 bases lay between the germline ends. Germline-derived CDR1 and CDR2 are SGHVS and FQNEAQ. The CDR3 spans 15 residues. CDR3 loop: CASSFLVGANNEQFF. The CDR3 nucleotides are TGTGCCAGCAGCTTTCTGGTGGGGGCAAACAATGAGCAGTTCTTC.

J is TRBJ1-3 and V is TRBV28, with D tentatively TRBD1 (6 bases). V lost 11 bases and J lost 2, with 22 bases in between. CDR1 and CDR2 (germline): MDHEN, SYDVKM. The CDR3 spans 16 residues. In nucleotides, the CDR3 is TGTGCCGGCAACCCAGGTACAGGGAACCCTGGAAACACCATATATTTT. This sequence encodes CAGNPGTGNPGNTIYF.

This sequence joins TRBV7-8 and TRBJ1-1; tentatively, D is TRBD1 (5 bases). V was shortened by 4 bases and J by 5 bases, with 17 bases between the two germline ends. Germline assignment: CDR1 SGHVS and CDR2 FQNEAQ. There are 15 residues in the CDR3. The CDR3: CASSSEGNGGTEAFF. The CDR3 DNA reads as TGTGCCAGCAGCTCAGAGGGGAACGGGGGAACTGAAGCTTTCTTT.

This clone was detected a few times. The V call is TRBV27, the J call TRBJ2-7; weak D call: TRBD1 (6 bases). There are 12 residues in the CDR3. The V gene lost 3 bases and the J gene lost 7 bases, with 10 bases spanning the gap. CDR1 MNHEY and CDR2 SMNVEV come from the germline V gene (reference sequence). The CDR3 nucleotides read TGTGCCAGCAGTTTTGGGGGCGGAGAGCAGTACTTC. As protein: CASSFGGGEQYF.

The CDR3 region has the DNA TGTGCCAGCAGCGCTGATTATGGACTAGCGGTCGTAGAGACCCAGTACTTC. Amino acid sequence: CASSADYGLAVVETQYF. This chain links TRBV9 with TRBJ2-5, with 10 positions matching TRBD2. The CDR3 sequence is 17 residues long. The ends lost 3 bases at V and 4 bases at J; junction bases unmatched: 12. Germline CDR1 and CDR2: SGDLS and YYNGEE.

V gene TRBV5-1 combines with J gene TRBJ2-5; 16 bases match TRBD2. Germline assignment: CDR1 SGHRS and CDR2 YFSETQ. V lost 3 bases, J lost 0 bases, and 5 bases stayed unmatched. The CDR3 spans 18 residues. CDR3 protein: CASSWGLAGGPYQETQYF. The CDR3 coding sequence is TGCGCCAGCAGCTGGGGACTAGCGGGGGGGCCCTACCAAGAGACCCAGTACTTC.

The chain carries TRBV27 and TRBJ1-2; D remains ambiguous. This CDR3 region has 14 residues. Germline assignment: CDR1 MNHEY and CDR2 SMNVEV (reference sequence). The germline V and J ends were trimmed by 6 bases and 4 bases, with 15 bases remaining between them. The CDR3 DNA sequence: TGTGCCAGCAGGGAGAGTCAGCCGTCCTATGGCTACACCTTC. It translates to CASRESQPSYGYTF.

This chain links TRBV23-1 with TRBJ1-5, with unresolved D. TRBV23-1 is an ORF for which the function is uncertain. V was trimmed by 4 bases and J by 0 bases, leaving 22 bases between them. There are 19 residues in the CDR3. CDR3 sequence: CASSLIVDLLTNSNQPQHF. CDR3 nucleotide sequence: TGCGCCAGCAGTCTCATCGTGGACCTGCTGACTAATAGCAATCAGCCCCAGCATTTT.

The chain recombines TRBV5-8 with TRBJ2-5; TRBD2 matches 9 bases. This CDR3 contains 17 residues. Unmatched junction bases numbered 6, after V lost 0 bases and J lost 0 bases. The germline gives CDR1 SGHTS, CDR2 YDEGEE. The CDR3 DNA follows: TGTGCCAGCAGCTTGGTGGCGGGGGGGCCGTACCAAGAGACCCAGTACTTC. This gives the protein CASSLVAGGPYQETQYF.

Regarding this clone: Different DNA sequences within this sample yield the same CDR3. CDR3 sequence: CASSSRQKNTGELFF. CDR3 bases: TGTGCCAGCAGTTCTAGACAGAAGAACACCGGGGAGCTGTTTTTT. The chain has TRBV27 and TRBJ2-2; D is possibly TRBD1 (5 bases). Deletions cut 4 bases from V and 1 base from J, with 10 bases between. Germline V gives CDR1 MNHEY, CDR2 SMNVEV (reference sequence). The CDR3 consists of 15 residues.

V is TRBV30 and J is TRBJ2-7, with D perhaps matching TRBD1 (5 bases). Per germline, CDR1 GTSNPN and CDR2 SVGIG (reference sequence). The CDR3 sequence is 13 residues long. The V end lost 4 bases, the J end lost 0 bases, and 10 bases lay between the germline ends. CDR3 residues: CAWKNRPSYEQYF. Written as DNA, the CDR3 is TGTGCCTGGAAGAACAGGCCCTCCTACGAGCAGTACTTC.

This sequence joins TRBV6-5 and TRBJ2-1; TRBD1 matches 11 bases. Trimming at V came to 2 bases and at J to 7 bases, leaving 7 bases not matched to a gene. Germline V gene lookup returns CDR1 MNHEY and CDR2 SVGAGI. This CDR3 contains 16 residues. The CDR3 loop reads CASSYLGQGARNEQFF. The CDR3 bases are TGTGCCAGCAGTTACCTCGGACAGGGGGCTCGGAATGAGCAGTTCTTC.

This clone was picked up one time. The chain combines TRBV27 with TRBJ2-3; TRBD1 agrees at 7 bases. The junction had 9 bases not matched to a gene; V was cut back by 6 bases and J by 9 bases. Per the germline V gene, CDR1 is MNHEY and CDR2 is SMNVEV (reference sequence). The CDR3 loop spans 13 amino acids. The CDR3 loop is CASRELTGTTQYF. As DNA, the CDR3 is TGTGCCAGCAGGGAATTGACAGGGACCACGCAGTATTTT.

V and J are TRBV2 and TRBJ1-3; maybe TRBD1 (6 bases). The CDR3 covers 16 residues. Trimming removed 6 bases at V and 4 bases at J, with 19 bases between. Germline CDR1 SNHLY, CDR2 FYNNEI. For the CDR3, the DNA is TGTGCCAGCAGCCCACCCAGAGGGGGATACGGAAACACCATATATTTT. This codes for CASSPPRGGYGNTIYF.